Below are 15 T cell receptor beta chains sequenced from a single sample in a study of T cell responses to AZD1222 COVID-19 vaccine. The data were produced by immunoSEQ multiplex PCR, yet TCRdb's version contains in-frame clones alone and is incomplete. Of 150,000 or so clones detected, around 90% appear once; the ten largest clones hold about 3.8%. This sample comprised peripheral blood, obtained 28 days after the second AZD1222 dose. The origin of the receptors is an adult who received the AZD1222 COVID-19 vaccine.

This clone has a single count. The chain combines TRBV5-3 with TRBJ1-2, with D possibly TRBD1 on 6 matching bases. TRBV5-3 is designated an ORF whose function remains uncertain. CDR3 length equals 14 residues. The ends were cut back, 0 bases at V and 3 bases at J, with 9 bases in the middle. As DNA, the CDR3 is TGTGCCAGAAGCTTGGACAGGGACGACTATGGCTACACCTTC. Translating it yields CARSLDRDDYGYTF.

The chain has TRBV9 and TRBJ2-3; D is undetermined. Trimming stripped 5 bases from V and 8 bases from J, with 27 bases between. Per the germline V gene, CDR1 is SGDLS and CDR2 is YYNGEE. The CDR3 covers 17 residues. In DNA, the CDR3 is TGTGCCAGCAGTTCCAGCAGGACCCTGGGGTCCAATGGTACGCAGTATTTT. This sequence encodes CASSSSRTLGSNGTQYF.

This chain joins TRBV27 and TRBJ2-2; TRBD2 aligns across 9 bases. V dropped 4 bases and J dropped 5; count of bases not matched to a gene: 5. The CDR3 is made up of 15 amino acids. Germline V gives CDR1 MNHEY, CDR2 SMNVEV (reference sequence). CDR3 bases: TGTGCCAGCAGTTCCCTAGCGGGGCCAACCGGGGAGCTGTTTTTT. This encodes CASSSLAGPTGELFF.

J is TRBJ2-1 and V is TRBV20-1, with 15 bases matching TRBD2. The junction had 5 bases not matched to a gene; V was cut back by 3 bases and J by 5 bases. The CDR3 spans 16 residues. Looked up from germline, CDR1 is DFQATT and CDR2 is SNEGSKA (reference sequence). The CDR3 sequence: CSASRTSGGAHNEQFF. CDR3 nucleotide sequence: TGCAGTGCTAGTAGGACTAGCGGGGGGGCCCACAATGAGCAGTTCTTC.

This clone was seen more than once but under ten times. The rearrangement joins TRBV6-6 to TRBJ2-2; 12 nucleotides line up with TRBD2. Germline V CDR1 and CDR2: MNHNY, SVGAGI (reference sequence). V was pared by 8 bases and J by 5 bases, with 9 bases of the junction left unmatched. The CDR3 consists of 16 residues. CDR3 sequence reads: CASRPGLAGNTGELFF. The CDR3 DNA reads TGTGCCAGCCGTCCAGGACTAGCGGGAAATACCGGGGAGCTGTTTTTT.

The chain is built from TRBV11-2 and TRBJ2-7; possible D gene TRBD2, 6 bases. Germline V gene lookup returns CDR1 SGHAT and CDR2 FQNNGV. This CDR3 contains 15 residues. V was cut by 3 bases and J by 5 bases, with 17 bases left in between. The CDR3 region has the DNA TGTGCCAGCAGCTTCGCCGGACTACCTCTAGACGAGCAGTACTTC. Translating gives CASSFAGLPLDEQYF.

This rearrangement joins TRBV10-3 to TRBJ1-2; D perhaps matches TRBD1 (5 bases). The CDR3 consists of 17 residues. V lost 5 bases and J 2 bases, leaving 21 bases between the germline ends. Looked up from germline, CDR1 is ENHRY and CDR2 is SYGVKD. CDR3 DNA sequence: TGTGCCATCAGTAGGGCCCCCCCGACAGAGACCAACTATGGCTACACCTTC. Its translation is CAISRAPPTETNYGYTF.

The rearrangement uses TRBV13 and TRBJ1-5; D remains unclear. Trimming removed 2 bases at V and 5 bases at J, with 4 bases between. Germline CDR1 PRHDT, CDR2 FYEKMQ (reference sequence). CDR3 size: 12 residues. CDR3 loop: CASSLLDQPQHF. The CDR3 DNA sequence: TGTGCCAGCAGCTTACTGGATCAGCCCCAGCATTTT.

The chain joins TRBV7-3 to TRBJ1-6; D is undetermined. Germline V gene sequence: CDR1 SGHTA, CDR2 FQGTGA. This CDR3 region has 13 residues. V was clipped by 3 bases and J by 7 bases, with 7 bases between them. The CDR3 here is CASSLAMNSPLHF. In DNA, the CDR3 is TGTGCCAGCAGCTTGGCGATGAATTCACCCCTCCACTTT.

The chain links TRBV11-2 to TRBJ1-4; TRBD1 is a possible D gene (5 bases). V shed 5 bases and J shed 0 bases, with 13 bases lying between them. The CDR3 runs 16 residues. The V gene's germline CDR1 is SGHAT and CDR2 FQNNGV. The CDR3 region is CASSPETAATNEKLFF. Written as DNA, the CDR3 is TGTGCCAGCAGCCCTGAGACAGCAGCAACTAATGAAAAACTGTTTTTT. The variable domain in full, with the rest retrieved from reference TRBV11-2 and TRBJ1-4, is EAGVAQSPRYKIIEKRQSVAFWCNPISGHATLYWYQQILGQGPKLLIQFQNNGVVDDSQLPKDRFSAERLKGVDSTLKIQPAKLEDSAVYLCASSPETAATNEKLFFGSGTQLSVL.

The rearrangement links TRBV2 to TRBJ2-5, with 8 bases matching TRBD1. There are 15 residues in the CDR3. In germline, CDR1 is SNHLY, CDR2 FYNNEI. V trimming: 3 bases; J trimming: 1 base; junction bases outside the gene matches: 4. In DNA, the CDR3 is TGTGCCAGCAGTGACATCGGACAGGGCCAAGAGACCCAGTACTTC. It codes for CASSDIGQGQETQYF.

This chain connects TRBV30 to TRBJ1-1; D is undetermined. Trimming pared 3 bases from V and 0 bases from J, leaving 11 bases between. The CDR3 length is 14 residues. The germline CDR1 and CDR2 sequences are GTSNPN and SVGIG (reference sequence). The CDR3 spells CAWRTHGVNTEAFF. The CDR3 nucleotides read TGTGCCTGGAGGACCCACGGGGTGAACACTGAAGCTTTCTTT. The full variable domain, rest sourced from reference TRBV30 and TRBJ1-1, is SQTIHQWPATLVQPVGSPLSLECTVEGTSNPNLYWYRQAAGRGLQLLFYSVGIGQISSEVPQNLSASRPQDRQFILSSKKLLLSDSGFYLCAWRTHGVNTEAFFGQGTRLTVV.

V and J are TRBV30 and TRBJ2-3; a possible D gene is TRBD1 (6 bases). V was shortened by 1 base and J by 2 bases, with 13 bases between the two germline ends. This CDR3 has 15 residues. Germline CDR1 and CDR2: GTSNPN and SVGIG (reference sequence). The CDR3, as DNA: TGTGCCTGGAGTGGATCAGGGGAGTCCACAGATACGCAGTATTTT. This gives the protein CAWSGSGESTDTQYF.

This clone was seen just once. The chain recombines TRBV5-1 with TRBJ2-2, with 8 bases lining up with TRBD2. The germline V gene encodes CDR1 SGHRS and CDR2 YFSETQ. The CDR3 extends over 14 amino acids. The V gene end was trimmed by 4 bases and the J gene end by 1 base; junction bases not matched to a gene: 0. CDR3 DNA sequence: TGCGCCAGCAGCCGGGAGGGGAACACCGGGGAGCTGTTTTTT. Its protein product is CASSREGNTGELFF.

This chain links TRBV7-9 with TRBJ1-5; 9 positions match TRBD1. From germline, CDR1 is SEHNR and CDR2 FQNEAQ (reference sequence). The V segment lost 2 bases and the J segment 5 bases; nucleotides outside the gene matches: 10. This CDR3 spans 17 amino acids. In DNA form, the CDR3 reads TGTGCCAGCAGCTTATCTCCGGTGGGGACAGGGCATCAGCCCCAGCATTTT. It encodes CASSLSPVGTGHQPQHF. The full variable domain, completed using reference TRBV7-9 and TRBJ1-5, is DTGVSQNPRHKITKRGQNVTFRCDPISEHNRLYWYRQTLGQGPEFLTYFQNEAQLEKSRLLSDRFSAERPKGSFSTLEIQRTEQGDSAMYLCASSLSPVGTGHQPQHFGDGTRLSIL.